This T cell receptor beta chain was captured by sequencing in a study of PD-L1 blockade in urothelial cancer. Study-level information: Median blood clonality was approximately 0.08, with tens of thousands of unique TCRs.

Specified time point: pretreatment peripheral blood. Only in-frame clones appear in the TCRdb table, and some are missing; sequencing was by immunoSEQ multiplex PCR. Of roughly 50,000 clones listed, approximately 88% are singletons. Of note for this clone: Its antigen is unknown.

Study outcomes and limitations: Durable-benefit patients expanded tumor-associated blood clones more at 3 weeks.

Sample: PBMCs, taken around atezolizumab (anti-PD-L1) treatment. The TCR sequence derives from a woman in her fifties or sixties with urothelial cancer.

CDR3 sequence: CASSLRGQGISPNEQYF. Here the CDR3 DNA reads TGCGCCAGCAGTCTCCGGGGACAGGGAATTTCTCCTAACGAGCAGTACTTC. The chain joins TRBV4-1 to TRBJ2-7; 9 bases agree with TRBD1. Germline loops: CDR1 MGHRA, CDR2 YSYEKL. The CDR3 runs 17 residues. V lost 6 bases and J lost 5; bases outside the gene matches: 17.